Shown below are 22 T cell receptor beta chains from a single sample sequenced in a study of blood T cell repertoires in COVID-19. Profiling relied on immunoSEQ multiplex PCR, and the TCRdb table lists in-frame clones only, not all of them. The table lists 35,000 to 45,000 clones, 70% to 90% of them singletons. Sample: peripheral blood. The receptor set was obtained from a human donor in a cohort sampled during active COVID-19.

V usage is TRBV10-1 and J usage is TRBJ2-1, with TRBD2 as a possible D gene (6 bases). This CDR3 is 14 amino acids long. V dropped 4 bases and J dropped 5 bases, with 12 bases sitting between them. Germline V gene data show CDR1 as WNHNN and CDR2 as SYGVQD (reference sequence). This CDR3 reads CASSAASVHNEQFF. The CDR3 nucleotides read TGCGCCAGCAGTGCGGCTAGCGTCCACAATGAGCAGTTCTTC.

The chain joins TRBV2 to TRBJ1-2; 9 bases agree with TRBD1. V dropped 8 bases and J dropped 8; count of bases not matched to a gene: 18. This CDR3 has 16 amino acids. CDR1 and CDR2 (germline): SNHLY, FYNNEI. The CDR3 DNA reads TGTGCCAGCCTGGAGGGCCTAGGACAGGGGTACCAGGGCTACACCTTC. The encoded protein is CASLEGLGQGYQGYTF.

In its sample, this clone was seen once. This chain connects TRBV4-2 to TRBJ2-3; 10 bases line up with TRBD2. The germline V gene encodes CDR1 LGHNA and CDR2 YNFKEQ. There are 17 residues in the CDR3. After removal of 0 bases from V and 6 bases from J, the junction contained 9 bases not matched to a gene. CDR3 coding DNA: TGTGCCAGCAGCCAAGATAGGACTAGCGGCCTTCGGGATACGCAGTATTTT. Translated, it gives CASSQDRTSGLRDTQYF.

This chain links TRBV2 with TRBJ1-1; D is unclear. Germline V gives CDR1 SNHLY, CDR2 FYNNEI. V was trimmed by 2 bases and J by 10 bases, leaving 14 bases between them. This CDR3 contains 13 residues. DNA of the CDR3: TGTGCCAGCAGTGAAAGAGAAAGTAGAAGAGCTTTCTTT. Protein sequence: CASSERESRRAFF.

The V call is TRBV5-4, the J call TRBJ1-2; D possibly corresponds to TRBD1 (5 bases). The CDR3 runs to 14 residues. The germline gives CDR1 SGHNT, CDR2 YYREEE (reference sequence). V was pared by 6 bases and J by 5 bases, with 17 bases between. In DNA form, the CDR3 reads TGTGCCAGCACCCCCCCAGGGAAAAGTTATGGCTACACCTTC. Translation: CASTPPGKSYGYTF.

This chain connects TRBV6-1 to TRBJ2-5; a weak D match, TRBD2 (7 bases). Trimming removed 7 bases from V and 4 bases from J, with 16 bases in between. Germline V CDR1 and CDR2: MNHNS, SASEGT. This CDR3 contains 14 residues. CDR3 amino acids: CASKGGATPETQYF. The CDR3 DNA follows: TGTGCCAGCAAAGGGGGGGCTACCCCAGAGACCCAGTACTTC.

CDR3 residues: CASSYYTGNEKLFF. CDR3 nucleotides: TGTGCCAGCAGTTACTACACGGGGAATGAAAAACTGTTTTTT. The chain links TRBV6-2 or TRBV6-3 to TRBJ1-4; D unclear. The V end lost 1 base, the J end lost 5 bases, and 8 bases lay between the germline ends. Germline lookup yields CDR1 MNHEY and CDR2 SVGEGT. The CDR3 sequence is 14 residues long.

The rearrangement links TRBV10-1 to TRBJ2-1; possibly TRBD1 for D (6 bases). V was shortened by 2 bases and J by 6 bases, with 14 bases between the two germline ends. From germline, CDR1 is WNHNN and CDR2 SYGVQD (reference sequence). The CDR3 has 15 amino acids. The CDR3 loop is CASSEDRLGANEQFF. The CDR3 nucleotides read TGCGCCAGCAGTGAGGACAGGCTTGGTGCCAATGAGCAGTTCTTC.

V gene TRBV7-9 combines with J gene TRBJ2-1; the D gene is possibly TRBD2 (5 bases). CDR1 is SEHNR and CDR2 is FQNEAQ in the germline V gene (reference sequence). Trimming took 0 bases from V and 6 from J, leaving 9 bases between them. The length of the CDR3 is 14 residues. The CDR3 coding sequence is TGTGCCAGCAGCTTAGCGGGAGAAGGCAATGAGCAGTTCTTC. Residues: CASSLAGEGNEQFF.

The CDR3 DNA reads TGTGCCAGCAGCTTGGGTGACGGACTCCAGCTGTTTTTT. This gives the protein CASSLGDGLQLFF. The chain uses TRBV11-2 and TRBJ2-2; D is perhaps TRBD2 (5 bases). Trimming pared 3 bases from V and 12 bases from J, leaving 14 bases between. The CDR3 has 13 amino acids. Germline values: CDR1 SGHAT, CDR2 FQNNGV.

This chain links TRBV5-4 with TRBJ2-5; TRBD1 might be the D (5 bases). Trimming removed 4 bases at V and 3 bases at J, with 13 bases between. The CDR3 is made up of 14 amino acids. The germline CDR1 and CDR2 sequences are SGHNT and YYREEE (reference sequence). CDR3 region: CASSLSPGKETQYF. DNA of the CDR3: TGTGCCAGCAGCCTTAGTCCAGGGAAAGAGACCCAGTACTTC.

This clone was recorded a few times. The chain uses TRBV14 and TRBJ1-6, with 11 bases identical to TRBD1. V lost 6 bases and J lost 9; bases outside the gene matches: 10. Per germline, CDR1 SGHDN and CDR2 FVKESK. The CDR3 runs to 16 residues. The CDR3 nucleotides read TGTGCCAGCAGTCGCCTCGGGACAGGGGGTGGTTCACCCCTCCACTTT. This gives the protein CASSRLGTGGGSPLHF.

The J gene is TRBJ2-6, the V gene TRBV4-1; 8 bases agree with TRBD1. Germline lookup yields CDR1 MGHRA and CDR2 YSYEKL. The CDR3 extends over 18 amino acids. V trimming: 4 bases; J trimming: 0 bases; junction bases outside the gene matches: 8. CDR3 in amino acids: CASSRPGQVSSGANVLTF. The CDR3 coding sequence is TGCGCCAGCAGCCGACCGGGACAGGTATCCTCTGGGGCCAACGTCCTGACTTTC.

CDR3 coding DNA: TGTGCCAGCAGCTTGCAGGGCCCCTATGGCTACACCTTC. This encodes CASSLQGPYGYTF. The genes are TRBV5-6 and TRBJ1-2; a possible D gene is TRBD1 (5 bases). Trimming cost V 1 base and J 4 bases, with 8 bases left between them. The CDR3 spans 13 residues. Germline V gene data show CDR1 as SGHDT and CDR2 as YYEEEE.

The rearrangement links TRBV4-3 to TRBJ1-3; D might be TRBD1 (5 bases). Deletions cut 0 bases from V and 3 bases from J, with 9 bases between. The CDR3 totals 15 residues. Germline V gene sequence: CDR1 LGHNA, CDR2 YSLEER. The CDR3 protein is CASSQDRGFGNTIYF. CDR3 coding DNA: TGCGCCAGCAGCCAAGATAGGGGATTTGGAAACACCATATATTTT.

The genes are TRBV3-1 (or the pseudogene TRBV3-2) and TRBJ2-3, with TRBD1 as a possible D gene (5 bases). The V end was cut by 0 bases, the J end by 4 bases, with 11 bases between. CDR1 is LGHDT and CDR2 is YNNKEL in the germline V gene (reference sequence). The CDR3 consists of 15 residues. CDR3 loop: CASSQEAGKADTQYF. The CDR3 region has the DNA TGTGCCAGCAGCCAAGAGGCAGGGAAAGCAGATACGCAGTATTTT.

This chain joins TRBV7-9 and TRBJ1-3; 7 nucleotides line up with TRBD1. The length of the CDR3 is 17 residues. CDR1 and CDR2 from the germline V gene are SEHNR and FQNEAQ (reference sequence). With 1 base clipped from V and 2 bases from J, the junction kept 8 bases outside the gene matches. The CDR3 loop is CASSLVGGQAPGNTIYF. CDR3 bases: TGTGCCAGCAGCTTAGTAGGAGGACAGGCGCCTGGAAACACCATATATTTT.

This chain connects TRBV13 to TRBJ1-2, with a tentative D call TRBD1 (5 bases). Trimming cost V 10 bases and J 4 bases, with 13 bases left between them. In germline, CDR1 is PRHDT, CDR2 FYEKMQ (reference sequence). The length of the CDR3 is 12 residues. CDR3 bases: TGTGCCACCTCGGGGGAGACCTATGGCTACACCTTC. Encoded protein: CATSGETYGYTF.

Remarks on this clone: At one end the junction does not follow the germline gene, possibly because of a read error. This chain uses TRBV30 with TRBJ1-4; 9 bases are shared with TRBD1. The CDR3 contains 11 residues. In germline, CDR1 is GTSNPN, CDR2 SVGIG (reference sequence). The DNA of the CDR3 is TGTGCCGGGAGGACAGGGGCAAAACTGTTTTTT. Translating gives CAGRTGAKLFF.

The chain joins TRBV14 to TRBJ2-3; weak D call: TRBD2 (6 bases). CDR1 and CDR2 from the germline V gene are SGHDN and FVKESK. With 3 bases removed from V and 6 bases from J, the gap between germline ends came to 19 bases. This CDR3 region has 16 residues. CDR3 sequence: CASSHTFGTGGDTQYF. CDR3 DNA: TGTGCCAGCAGCCATACCTTCGGGACTGGCGGGGATACGCAGTATTTT.

V gene TRBV4-3 combines with J gene TRBJ2-7, with D uncertain. CDR3 size: 13 residues. Trimming shortened V by 1 base and J by 7 bases, and 11 bases separated the two germline ends. Looked up from germline, CDR1 is LGHNA and CDR2 is YSLEER. In DNA form, the CDR3 reads TGCGCCAGCAGCCAAGTTCCCGGGTCGGAGCAGTACTTC. Translation: CASSQVPGSEQYF.

The chain carries TRBV3-1 (or the pseudogene TRBV3-2) and TRBJ2-3; D is possibly TRBD2 (6 bases). The CDR3 has 14 residues. The germline V gene encodes CDR1 LGHDT and CDR2 YNNKEL (reference sequence). V was pared by 4 bases and J by 11 bases, with 19 bases between. DNA of the CDR3: TGTGCCAGCAGCCCTCCAGGCGTTGCGCGGGAGCAGTATTTT. Translation gives CASSPPGVAREQYF.